Presented here are 14 T cell receptor beta chains from one specimen sequenced in a study. TCRdb used MiXCR to reprocess the 5' RACE reads, holding one entry per CDR3 protein. The sample has more than 10,000 distinct CDR3 sequences, about 51% seen once. The sorted Tregs were CD4+CD25+CD127-/low cells. Sequenced material: tumor-infiltrating Tregs sorted from the breast tumor. These receptors all come from a female donor with breast cancer.

This clonotype was counted a few times. The chain has TRBV29-1 and TRBJ1-6; 8 bases fit TRBD1. V shed 6 bases and J 9 bases; nucleotides not matched to a gene: 7. Per germline, CDR1 SQVTM and CDR2 ANQGSEA. CDR3 length: 13 residues. CDR3 in amino acids: CSVTTGAASPLHF. In DNA, the CDR3 is TGCAGCGTGACGACAGGGGCGGCTTCACCCCTCCACTTT.

This rearrangement joins TRBV4-3 to TRBJ1-2, with 8 bases matching TRBD1. Per germline, CDR1 LGHNA and CDR2 YSLEER. J was trimmed by 4 bases and V by 0 bases; bases with no gene match: 10. The CDR3 covers 17 residues. CDR3 bases: TGCGCCAGCAGCCAAGATAATGATGCGGACAGGGTCTATGGCTACACCTTC. Protein product: CASSQDNDADRVYGYTF.

The V call is TRBV7-6, the J call TRBJ2-6; D tentatively fits TRBD1 or TRBD2 (5 bases each). There are 17 residues in the CDR3. Germline loops: CDR1 SGHVS, CDR2 FNYEAQ. Trimming removed 5 bases at V and 0 bases at J, with 14 bases between. The CDR3 protein is CASSPGAANSGANVLTF. The CDR3 DNA follows: TGTGCCAGCAGCCCCGGGGCCGCGAACTCTGGGGCCAACGTCCTGACTTTC.

The sample holds a few counts of this clonotype. The chain carries TRBV7-2 and TRBJ2-3; D remains unclear. Looked up from germline, CDR1 is SGHTA and CDR2 is FQGNSA. This CDR3 spans 14 amino acids. The V and J ends lost 5 bases and 1 base respectively, with 10 bases between them. The CDR3 reads CASSPQTGTDTQYF. The CDR3 region has the DNA TGTGCCAGCAGCCCCCAGACGGGCACAGATACGCAGTATTTT.

The V gene is TRBV5-4, the J gene TRBJ2-7, with 13 positions matching TRBD2. The CDR3 totals 14 residues. Germline V gives CDR1 SGHNT, CDR2 YYREEE (reference sequence). After removal of 5 bases from V and 4 bases from J, the junction contained 3 bases not matched to a gene. The CDR3 DNA sequence: TGTGCCAGCAGGTCGGGACTAGCGGGATACGAGCAGTACGTC. Translation: CASRSGLAGYEQYV.

The V call is TRBV29-1, the J call TRBJ2-1; the match to TRBD2 covers 9 bases. CDR3 length: 14 residues. The germline V gene has CDR1 SQVTM and CDR2 ANQGSEA. V shed 3 bases, J shed 3 bases, and the junction held 3 bases outside the gene matches. This CDR3 reads CSVDPSGVYNEQFF. CDR3 DNA: TGCAGCGTTGATCCTAGCGGGGTCTACAATGAGCAGTTCTTC.

This clonotype was seen more than once but under ten times. The chain couples TRBV20-1 to TRBJ2-1; 9 bases match TRBD2. After removal of 3 bases from V and 4 bases from J, the junction contained 7 bases not matched to a gene. Germline V gene lookup returns CDR1 DFQATT and CDR2 SNEGSKA (reference sequence). The CDR3 length is 15 residues. The CDR3 nucleotides are TGCAGTGCTAGTGATTGGACTAGCGCGTACAATGAGCAGTTCTTC. This encodes CSASDWTSAYNEQFF.

This rearrangement joins TRBV20-1 to TRBJ2-5; no clear D gene. In germline, CDR1 is DFQATT, CDR2 SNEGSKA (reference sequence). The CDR3 is 11 amino acids. V lost 5 bases to trimming and J lost 5 bases, with 9 bases between them. The CDR3 reads CSAEGQETQYF. The DNA of the CDR3 is TGCAGTGCTGAAGGCCAGGAGACCCAGTACTTC.

The chain has TRBV28 and TRBJ2-5; TRBD2 agrees at 8 bases. The V and J ends lost 9 bases and 3 bases, in that order; junction bases with no gene match: 12. The CDR3 is 15 residues long. The V gene's germline CDR1 is MDHEN and CDR2 SYDVKM. DNA of the CDR3: TGTGCCAGGGGAATAAAAGCGGGAGAAAAAGAGACCCAGTACTTC. Its translation is CARGIKAGEKETQYF.

This sequence joins TRBV6-6 and TRBJ2-3, with 8 bases aligning to TRBD1. The CDR3 is 12 residues long. J gave up 9 bases and V 4 bases, and 3 bases lay outside the gene matches. CDR1 is MNHNY and CDR2 is SVGAGI in the germline V gene (reference sequence). CDR3 nucleotide sequence: TGTGCCAGCAGTTTCGACAGGGGCACGCAGTATTTT. This translates into CASSFDRGTQYF.

The chain recombines TRBV6-1 with TRBJ2-5; D is undetermined. Germline values: CDR1 MNHNS, CDR2 SASEGT. V was clipped by 2 bases and J by 5 bases, with 6 bases between them. The CDR3 consists of 12 residues. CDR3 sequence (DNA): TGTGCCAGCAGTGAAATGAGGGAGACCCAGTACTTC. Translation gives CASSEMRETQYF.

This clonotype was recorded a few times. The chain uses TRBV20-1 and TRBJ2-1, with D perhaps TRBD1 or TRBD2 (5 bases each). V lost 5 bases and J lost 7, with 18 bases in between. Germline V gene sequence: CDR1 DFQATT, CDR2 SNEGSKA (reference sequence). The length of the CDR3 is 14 residues. CDR3 amino acids: CSAEGRKIVNEQFF. The CDR3 coding sequence is TGCAGTGCTGAGGGACGGAAGATAGTAAATGAGCAGTTCTTC.

This sequence joins TRBV7-2 and TRBJ2-6; D not certain. Trimming stripped 0 bases from V and 0 bases from J, with 6 bases between. Per the germline V gene, CDR1 is SGHTA and CDR2 is FQGNSA. The CDR3 is 16 residues long. The CDR3 nucleotides read TGTGCCAGCAGCTTAGCTCTCCCCTCTGGGGCCAACGTCCTGACTTTC. Translating gives CASSLALPSGANVLTF.

The chain couples TRBV6-5 to TRBJ2-3; 7 bases align to TRBD2. V shed 6 bases, J shed 4 bases, and the junction held 7 bases outside the gene matches. The CDR3 contains 14 residues. Germline assignment: CDR1 MNHEY and CDR2 SVGAGI. CDR3 nucleotides: TGTGCCAGCAGAGTCGGGAGCGGGGCAGATACGCAGTATTTT. It encodes CASRVGSGADTQYF.